Listed here are 18 T cell receptor beta chains from one sample, sequenced in a study of blood T cell repertoires in COVID-19. Profiled with immunoSEQ multiplex PCR; TCRdb holds only in-frame clones, not every one. This table has some 110,000 clones, about nine tenths appearing once. Source material: peripheral blood. The source is a man aged 70-80 years who had recovered from COVID-19.

The chain is built from TRBV28 and TRBJ2-7; 10 bases agree with TRBD1. Looked up from germline, CDR1 is MDHEN and CDR2 is SYDVKM. V dropped 5 bases and J dropped 3; count of bases not matched to a gene: 7. The CDR3 contains 15 residues. CDR3 residues: CASSPPGTGDYEQYF. CDR3 bases: TGTGCCAGCAGTCCCCCAGGGACAGGGGACTACGAGCAGTACTTC.

The chain links TRBV19 to TRBJ1-5, with TRBD1 as a possible D gene (6 bases). Trimming stripped 6 bases from V and 0 bases from J, with 18 bases between. From germline, CDR1 is LNHDA and CDR2 SQIVND (reference sequence). CDR3 size: 17 residues. CDR3 protein: CASSRRYRAYSNQPQHF. The CDR3 DNA is TGTGCCAGTAGCCGCCGCTACAGGGCATATAGCAATCAGCCCCAGCATTTT.

The chain couples TRBV6-6 to TRBJ1-2; TRBD1 matches 7 bases. CDR3 length: 14 amino acids. V lost 6 bases to trimming and J lost 4 bases; unmatched junction nucleotides: 8. Germline V gene data show CDR1 as MNHNY and CDR2 as SVGAGI (reference sequence). The chain's CDR3 is CASSPGQGGYGYTF. The CDR3 DNA is TGTGCCAGCAGCCCCGGGCAGGGGGGCTATGGCTACACCTTC.

The chain's CDR3 is CASSLLGGADNQPQHF. CDR3 nucleotide sequence: TGTGCCAGTAGTCTATTGGGGGGGGCGGACAATCAGCCCCAGCATTTT. The rearrangement joins TRBV19 to TRBJ1-5; tentatively, D is TRBD1 (6 bases). V was pared by 5 bases and J by 3 bases, with 17 bases between. This CDR3 is built from 16 residues. Germline V gene data show CDR1 as LNHDA and CDR2 as SQIVND (reference sequence).

The chain is built from TRBV5-1 and TRBJ1-5; D possibly corresponds to TRBD1 (6 bases). CDR1 SGHRS and CDR2 YFSETQ come from the germline V gene. The length of the CDR3 is 16 residues. The V end was cut by 0 bases, the J end by 3 bases, with 13 bases between. Here the CDR3 DNA reads TGCGCCAGCAGCTTGGAACCGGGACACTCCAATCAGCCCCAGCATTTT. Protein sequence: CASSLEPGHSNQPQHF.

The rearrangement links TRBV7-3 to TRBJ1-1; 7 bases align to TRBD1. CDR1 and CDR2 from the germline V gene are SGHTA and FQGTGA. The CDR3 loop spans 15 amino acids. V shed 0 bases, J shed 1 base, and the junction held 2 bases outside the gene matches. This chain's CDR3 is CASSLTRDRNTEAFF. The CDR3 coding sequence is TGTGCCAGCAGCTTAACAAGGGACAGGAACACTGAAGCTTTCTTT.

The DNA for the CDR3 is TGTGCCAGTATTGACACCGGACAGCCGTCGAACACCGGGGAGCTGTTTTTT. Its translation: CASIDTGQPSNTGELFF. The chain employs TRBV19 and TRBJ2-2; D might be TRBD1 (6 bases). V lost 7 bases, J lost 0 bases, and 18 bases lay in between. This CDR3 is 17 amino acids long. Germline V gene sequence: CDR1 LNHDA, CDR2 SQIVND (reference sequence).

This clone occurred a few times. This chain joins TRBV18 and TRBJ1-5, with unresolved D. With 4 bases removed from V and 5 bases from J, the gap between germline ends came to 9 bases. Germline values: CDR1 KGHSH, CDR2 LQKENI. CDR3 size: 13 residues. The CDR3 loop reads CASSQSGDQPQHF. CDR3 bases: TGTGCCAGCTCACAGTCGGGTGATCAGCCCCAGCATTTT.

The chain links TRBV3-1 (or the pseudogene TRBV3-2) to TRBJ1-1, with 7 bases lining up with TRBD1. This CDR3 spans 14 amino acids. CDR1 and CDR2 from the germline V gene are LGHDT and YNNKEL (reference sequence). V was pared by 4 bases and J by 6 bases, with 8 bases of the junction left unmatched. The chain's CDR3 is CASSLGQPGAEAFF. CDR3 sequence (DNA): TGTGCCAGCAGCCTGGGACAGCCTGGGGCTGAAGCTTTCTTT.

This sequence joins TRBV5-4 and TRBJ1-2, with D maybe TRBD1 (6 bases). There are 16 residues in the CDR3. V lost 0 bases and J 4 bases, leaving 16 bases between the germline ends. CDR1 and CDR2 (germline): SGHNT, YYREEE (reference sequence). The CDR3 DNA is TGTGCCAGCAGCTTGGCCGGGCGGGGGCTGGGCTATGGCTACACCTTC. Its protein is CASSLAGRGLGYGYTF.

V is TRBV3-1 (or the pseudogene TRBV3-2) and J is TRBJ2-5; TRBD2 matches at 13 bases. With 4 bases clipped from V and 1 base from J, the junction kept 9 bases outside the gene matches. Germline CDR1 LGHDT, CDR2 YNNKEL (reference sequence). The CDR3 consists of 18 residues. This chain's CDR3 is CASSPRLAGGLVQETQYF. The CDR3 DNA is TGTGCCAGCAGCCCGCGACTAGCGGGGGGCCTAGTCCAAGAGACCCAGTACTTC.

The V and J genes are TRBV9 and TRBJ1-2; 8 bases match TRBD1. Germline V gene sequence: CDR1 SGDLS, CDR2 YYNGEE. This CDR3 is built from 16 residues. With 4 bases clipped from V and 5 bases from J, the junction kept 13 bases outside the gene matches. The CDR3 reads CASSPSGQGAPYGYTF. CDR3 coding DNA: TGTGCCAGCAGCCCGAGCGGGCAGGGGGCCCCTTATGGCTACACCTTC.

This chain uses TRBV14 with TRBJ1-6; tentatively, D is TRBD1 (6 bases). V was clipped by 0 bases and J by 6 bases, with 18 bases between them. This CDR3 has 18 amino acids. CDR1 SGHDN and CDR2 FVKESK come from the germline V gene. For the CDR3, the DNA is TGTGCCAGCAGCCAAGATGAACAGGGAGGGGAACGTAATTCACCCCTCCACTTT. This codes for CASSQDEQGGERNSPLHF.

The rearrangement joins TRBV2 to TRBJ2-4, with TRBD2 matching over 12 bases. In germline, CDR1 is SNHLY, CDR2 FYNNEI. This CDR3 comprises 15 residues. Trimming took 3 bases from V and 6 from J; bases not matched to a gene: 3. The CDR3 sequence: CASSEGLAGGNIQYF. Written as DNA, the CDR3 is TGTGCCAGCAGTGAGGGACTAGCGGGCGGAAACATTCAGTACTTC.

The chain is built from TRBV15 and TRBJ2-1; 8 positions agree with TRBD1. There are 16 residues in the CDR3. Germline loops: CDR1 LNHNV, CDR2 YYDKDF (reference sequence). V shed 5 bases and J 9 bases; nucleotides not matched to a gene: 15. CDR3 amino acids: CATSVQTQGARGEQFF. Here the CDR3 DNA reads TGTGCCACCAGCGTTCAAACCCAGGGGGCGCGGGGTGAGCAGTTCTTC.

This clone has just one count. The rearrangement joins TRBV5-1 to TRBJ2-5; TRBD2 aligns across 9 bases. CDR3 length: 14 residues. Germline V gene data show CDR1 as SGHRS and CDR2 as YFSETQ. Trimming at V came to 4 bases and at J to 5 bases, leaving 6 bases not matched to a gene. In DNA form, the CDR3 reads TGCGCCAGCAGCCCAGGGACTAGCCGGGAGACCCAGTACTTC. It is translated as CASSPGTSRETQYF.

V is TRBV9 and J is TRBJ1-2, with no clear D. Per germline, CDR1 SGDLS and CDR2 YYNGEE. The V gene lost 1 base and the J gene lost 0 bases, with 13 bases spanning the gap. This CDR3 is built from 16 residues. CDR3 sequence (DNA): TGTGCCAGCAGCGTAAGTCGGGGAGAAGCTAACTATGGCTACACCTTC. Encoded protein: CASSVSRGEANYGYTF.

This chain joins TRBV27 and TRBJ1-1; D may be TRBD1 (5 bases). The germline CDR1 and CDR2 sequences are MNHEY and SMNVEV (reference sequence). V shed 2 bases and J shed 1 base, with 8 bases lying between them. The CDR3 runs to 14 residues. This CDR3 reads CASSLNGANTEAFF. The CDR3, as DNA: TGTGCCAGCAGTTTAAATGGGGCGAACACTGAAGCTTTCTTT.